One sample yielded the 21 T cell receptor beta chains listed below, sequenced in a study of blood T cell repertoires in COVID-19. TCRdb's copy holds only in-frame clones and misses some; the assay was immunoSEQ multiplex PCR. The table has about 250,000 clones, around 91% seen once. Sequencing was carried out using PBMCs or T cells enriched from blood (not recorded which). Source of these receptors: a woman aged 18-29 years who had recovered from COVID-19.

The chain uses TRBV2 and TRBJ2-3, with TRBD2 as a possible D gene (6 bases). Trimming removed 7 bases from V and 1 base from J, with 15 bases in between. The CDR3 consists of 15 residues. CDR1 SNHLY and CDR2 FYNNEI come from the germline V gene. The CDR3 DNA follows: TGTGCCAGCATTGTTCGGGGCGGGGGCACAGATACGCAGTATTTT. Translation gives CASIVRGGGTDTQYF. Based on the CDR3 plus reference TRBV2 and TRBJ2-3, the full variable domain is EPEVTQTPSHQVTQMGQEVILRCVPISNHLYFYWYRQILGQKVEFLVSFYNNEISEKSEIFDDQFSVERPDGSNFTLKIRSTKLEDSAMYFCASIVRGGGTDTQYFGPGTRLTVL.

This rearrangement joins TRBV10-3 to TRBJ2-2; 7 bases are a match to TRBD1. The ends lost 6 bases at V and 5 bases at J; junction bases unmatched: 6. CDR1 and CDR2 (germline): ENHRY, SYGVKD. This CDR3 spans 14 amino acids. DNA of the CDR3: TGTGCCATCAGGGGCGGACAGGTTACCGGGGAGCTGTTTTTT. It yields the protein CAIRGGQVTGELFF.

V gene TRBV18 combines with J gene TRBJ2-1; 9 bases align to TRBD1. The CDR3 has 15 amino acids. Germline V lookup: CDR1 KGHSH, CDR2 LQKENI. V shed 4 bases and J 0 bases; nucleotides not matched to a gene: 1. The chain's CDR3 is CASSLTGGSYNEQFF. In DNA form, the CDR3 reads TGTGCCAGCTCACTGACAGGGGGCTCCTACAATGAGCAGTTCTTC.

The rearrangement joins TRBV27 to TRBJ1-6; TRBD1 is a possible D gene (6 bases). V was clipped by 5 bases and J by 6 bases, with 14 bases between them. The CDR3 loop spans 15 amino acids. Germline V gene lookup returns CDR1 MNHEY and CDR2 SMNVEV (reference sequence). CDR3 nucleotides: TGTGCCAGCAGTCAGGGGTGGGTCAGTAATTCACCCCTCCACTTT. This gives the protein CASSQGWVSNSPLHF.

The rearrangement uses TRBV9 and TRBJ2-7; D may be TRBD2 (5 bases). The CDR3 length is 15 residues. Germline CDR1 reads SGDLS; CDR2 reads YYNGEE. Trimming removed 0 bases from V and 6 bases from J, with 16 bases in between. CDR3 in amino acids: CASSVAAGPEGEQYF. CDR3 in DNA: TGTGCCAGCAGCGTAGCTGCTGGCCCTGAGGGCGAGCAGTACTTC.

The chain joins TRBV2 to TRBJ1-2, with TRBD1 matching 8 bases. CDR1 is SNHLY and CDR2 is FYNNEI in the germline V gene. J was trimmed by 4 bases and V by 6 bases; bases with no gene match: 10. This CDR3 comprises 15 residues. This chain's CDR3 is CASSTDREEGYGYTF. Here the CDR3 DNA reads TGTGCCAGCAGCACGGACAGGGAGGAAGGCTATGGCTACACCTTC.

This clone was seen a handful of times. V and J are TRBV6-2 or TRBV6-3 and TRBJ1-6; D unresolved. V lost 5 bases, J lost 0 bases, and 11 bases lay in between. Germline values: CDR1 MNHEY, CDR2 SVGEGT. The CDR3 contains 16 residues. In nucleotides, the CDR3 is TGTGCCAGCAGTGACGAGGTGTTCTCCTATAATTCACCCCTCCACTTT. Translated, it gives CASSDEVFSYNSPLHF.

The genes are TRBV10-3 and TRBJ1-3, with TRBD1 as a possible D gene (5 bases). Trimming removed 7 bases from V and 0 bases from J, with 7 bases in between. This CDR3 has 13 residues. Germline V gene sequence: CDR1 ENHRY, CDR2 SYGVKD. CDR3 region: CAIMQGSGNTIYF. For the CDR3, the DNA is TGTGCCATCATGCAGGGCTCTGGAAACACCATATATTTT.

The CDR3 is CASSRTDSNSPLHF. CDR3 nucleotides: TGTGCCAGCTCACGGACTGATTCGAATTCACCCCTCCACTTT. The chain links TRBV3-1 (or the pseudogene TRBV3-2) to TRBJ1-6, with D uncertain. Germline V gene data show CDR1 as LGHDT and CDR2 as YNNKEL (reference sequence). Trimming pared 8 bases from V and 7 bases from J, leaving 15 bases between. The CDR3 has 14 amino acids.

This chain uses TRBV6-5 with TRBJ1-6; D remains unclear. The CDR3 contains 15 residues. The germline gives CDR1 MNHEY, CDR2 SVGAGI. Trimming shortened V by 1 base and J by 2 bases, and 6 bases separated the two germline ends. The CDR3 is CASSYFGAYNSPLHF. The DNA of the CDR3 is TGTGCCAGCAGTTACTTCGGAGCCTATAATTCACCCCTCCACTTT.

This chain joins TRBV15 and TRBJ2-7; D is possibly TRBD2 (6 bases). Trimming left V 1 base short and J 3 bases short, with 10 bases between. The germline V gene encodes CDR1 LNHNV and CDR2 YYDKDF (reference sequence). There are 14 residues in the CDR3. The DNA for the CDR3 is TGTGCCACCAGCAGAGGGGGGGAGGACTACGAGCAGTACTTC. Its translation: CATSRGGEDYEQYF.

V usage is TRBV9 and J usage is TRBJ1-1; 7 bases are a match to TRBD1. Germline CDR1 is SGDLS and CDR2 is YYNGEE. This CDR3 comprises 14 residues. V shed 4 bases and J 11 bases; nucleotides not matched to a gene: 14. The CDR3 region has the DNA TGTGCCAGCAGCCCGACCCTCCGAGGGGGCGAGGCTTTCTTT. Encoded protein: CASSPTLRGGEAFF.

The chain joins TRBV24-1 to TRBJ2-1; D may be TRBD1 (6 bases). With 4 bases removed from V and 3 bases from J, the gap between germline ends came to 12 bases. Germline CDR1 KGHDR, CDR2 SFDVKD. The CDR3 has 15 residues. The CDR3 here is CATSEGQGIYNEQFF. The CDR3, as DNA: TGTGCCACCAGTGAAGGGCAGGGGATCTACAATGAGCAGTTCTTC.

The chain joins TRBV15 to TRBJ2-1; 7 nucleotides align to TRBD1. V shed 1 base and J 4 bases; nucleotides not matched to a gene: 4. Germline V gene data show CDR1 as LNHNV and CDR2 as YYDKDF (reference sequence). The CDR3 is made up of 15 amino acids. The CDR3 DNA reads TGTGCCACCAGCAGAGCGGGACAGACATACAATGAGCAGTTCTTC. Amino acid sequence: CATSRAGQTYNEQFF.

CDR3 amino acids: CASSPPAGGYQETQYF. Here the CDR3 DNA reads TGTGCCAGCTCACCACCGGCGGGGGGGTACCAAGAGACCCAGTACTTC. The V and J genes are TRBV18 and TRBJ2-5; 9 positions agree with TRBD2. The length of the CDR3 is 16 residues. Germline-derived CDR1 and CDR2 are KGHSH and LQKENI. V dropped 0 bases and J dropped 0; count of bases not matched to a gene: 2. The full variable domain, in which reference TRBV18 and TRBJ2-5 provide the parts outside the CDR3, is NAGVMQNPRHLVRRRGQEARLRCSPMKGHSHVYWYRQLPEEGLKFMVYLQKENIIDESGMPKERFSAEFPKEGPSILRIQQVVRGDSAAYFCASSPPAGGYQETQYFGPGTRLLVL.

In nucleotides, the CDR3 is TGTGCCAGCAAAGGGGGACGCGGTAATGAAAAACTGTTTTTT. Translating gives CASKGGRGNEKLFF. This chain uses TRBV11-3 with TRBJ1-4, with a possible D match to TRBD1 (6 bases). The CDR3 has 14 residues. Per the germline V gene, CDR1 is SGHNT and CDR2 is YENEEA. V shed 7 bases and J shed 4 bases, with 13 bases lying between them.

The gene calls are TRBV28 and TRBJ2-5; 8 nucleotides align to TRBD2. CDR1 is MDHEN, CDR2 SYDVKM, per germline. This CDR3 comprises 16 residues. V trimming: 6 bases; J trimming: 1 base; junction bases outside the gene matches: 10. DNA for the CDR3: TGTGCCAGCAGAGACCTCCAGCGGGGGTTCCAAGAGACCCAGTACTTC. It is translated as CASRDLQRGFQETQYF.

The J gene is TRBJ2-5, the V gene TRBV9; D is possibly TRBD1 (5 bases). Trimming stripped 0 bases from V and 5 bases from J, with 14 bases between. Germline-derived CDR1 and CDR2 are SGDLS and YYNGEE. This CDR3 comprises 15 residues. CDR3 coding DNA: TGTGCCAGCAGCGTAGGGACACCCGAATCGGAGACCCAGTACTTC. Amino acid sequence: CASSVGTPESETQYF.

This sequence joins TRBV6-5 and TRBJ2-7; TRBD2 is a possible D gene (7 bases). Trimming stripped 5 bases from V and 3 bases from J, with 17 bases between. Germline lookup yields CDR1 MNHEY and CDR2 SVGAGI. The CDR3 contains 15 residues. In DNA, the CDR3 is TGTGCCAGCAGTCTCATGACGGGGGGCGACTACGAGCAGTACTTC. Its translation: CASSLMTGGDYEQYF.

The chain has TRBV5-1 and TRBJ1-4; a weak D match, TRBD1 (5 bases). The CDR3 spans 14 residues. V lost 2 bases and J lost 0, with 5 bases in between. Germline V gene lookup returns CDR1 SGHRS and CDR2 YFSETQ. CDR3: CASSLGATNEKLFF. The CDR3, as DNA: TGCGCCAGCAGCTTAGGGGCAACTAATGAAAAACTGTTTTTT.

Here the CDR3 DNA reads TGTGCCAGCAGTTACTCGGAGGGGGCGAAAGGCTACACCTTC. Protein: CASSYSEGAKGYTF. This sequence joins TRBV6-5 and TRBJ1-2; 7 bases match TRBD1. The CDR3 contains 14 residues. Germline-derived CDR1 and CDR2 are MNHEY and SVGAGI. V dropped 0 bases and J dropped 8; count of bases not matched to a gene: 6.